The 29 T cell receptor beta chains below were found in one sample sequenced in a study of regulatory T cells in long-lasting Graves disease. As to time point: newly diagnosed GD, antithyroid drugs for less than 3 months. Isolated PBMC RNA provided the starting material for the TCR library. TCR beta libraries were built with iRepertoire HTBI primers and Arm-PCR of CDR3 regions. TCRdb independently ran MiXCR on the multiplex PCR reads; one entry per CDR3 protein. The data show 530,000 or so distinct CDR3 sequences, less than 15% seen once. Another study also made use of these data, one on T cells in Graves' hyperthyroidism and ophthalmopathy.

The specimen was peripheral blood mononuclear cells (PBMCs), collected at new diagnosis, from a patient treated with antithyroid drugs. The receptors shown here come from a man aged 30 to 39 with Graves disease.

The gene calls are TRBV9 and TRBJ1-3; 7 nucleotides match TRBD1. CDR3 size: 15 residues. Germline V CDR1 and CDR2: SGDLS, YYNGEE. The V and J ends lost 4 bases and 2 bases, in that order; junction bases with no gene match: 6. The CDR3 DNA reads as TGTGCCAGCAGCTCACGGGACAGCGCTGGAAACACCATATATTTT. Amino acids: CASSSRDSAGNTIYF.

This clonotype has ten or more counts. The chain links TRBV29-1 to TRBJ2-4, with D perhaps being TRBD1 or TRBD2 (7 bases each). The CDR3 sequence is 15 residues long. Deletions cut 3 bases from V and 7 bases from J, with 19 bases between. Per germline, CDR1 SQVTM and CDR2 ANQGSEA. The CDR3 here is CSVDPPGGAQNIQYF. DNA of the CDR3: TGCAGCGTTGATCCCCCAGGGGGGGCTCAGAACATTCAGTACTTC.

The CDR3 is CSAAPGLNYGYTF. The CDR3 DNA is TGCAGTGCTGCACCGGGACTTAACTATGGCTACACCTTC. The chain is built from TRBV20-1 and TRBJ1-2, with D perhaps matching TRBD1 (5 bases). Trimming pared 5 bases from V and 1 base from J, leaving 11 bases between. Per germline, CDR1 DFQATT and CDR2 SNEGSKA (reference sequence). The CDR3 loop spans 13 amino acids.

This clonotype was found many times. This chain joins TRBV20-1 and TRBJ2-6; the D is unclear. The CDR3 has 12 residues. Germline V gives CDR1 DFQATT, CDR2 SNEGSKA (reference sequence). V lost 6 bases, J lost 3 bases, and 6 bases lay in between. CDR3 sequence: CSAKNGANVLTF. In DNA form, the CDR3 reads TGCAGTGCGAAGAATGGGGCCAACGTCCTGACTTTC.

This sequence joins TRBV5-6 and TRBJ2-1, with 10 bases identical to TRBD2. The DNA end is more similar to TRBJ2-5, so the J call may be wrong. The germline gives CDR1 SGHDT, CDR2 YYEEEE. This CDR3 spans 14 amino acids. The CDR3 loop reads CASSSSGRRGTQYF. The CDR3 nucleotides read TGTGCCAGCAGCTCTAGCGGGAGACGCGGGACCCAGTACTTC.

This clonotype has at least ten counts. The CDR3, as DNA: TGTGCCAGCAGTAGCGCCGGGACAGGGGACTACGAGCAGTACTTC. Translation gives CASSSAGTGDYEQYF. This rearrangement joins TRBV27 to TRBJ2-7; 10 bases are shared with TRBD1. Germline V lookup: CDR1 MNHEY, CDR2 SMNVEV (reference sequence). This CDR3 region has 15 residues. Trimming at V came to 5 bases and at J to 3 bases, leaving 7 bases not matched to a gene.

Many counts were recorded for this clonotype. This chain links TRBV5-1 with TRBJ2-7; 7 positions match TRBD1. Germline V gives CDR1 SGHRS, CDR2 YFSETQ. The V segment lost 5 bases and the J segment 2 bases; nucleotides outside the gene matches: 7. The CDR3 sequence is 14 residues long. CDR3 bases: TGCGCCAGCAGTTCGGACAGGTTGACCTACGAGCAGTACTTC. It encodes CASSSDRLTYEQYF. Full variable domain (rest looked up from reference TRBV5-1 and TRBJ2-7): KAGVTQTPRYLIKTRGQQVTLSCSPISGHRSVSWYQQTPGQGLQFLFEYFSETQRNKGNFPGRFSGRQFSNSRSEMNVSTLELGDSALYLCASSSDRLTYEQYFGPGTRLTVT.

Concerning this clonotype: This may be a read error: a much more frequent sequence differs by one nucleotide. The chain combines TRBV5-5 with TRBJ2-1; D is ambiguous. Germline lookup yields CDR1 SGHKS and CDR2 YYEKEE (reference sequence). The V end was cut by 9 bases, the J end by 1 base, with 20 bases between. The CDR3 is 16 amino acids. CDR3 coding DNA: TGTGCCAACACGTACCGATGGACCCAATCCTACAATGAGCAGTTCTTC. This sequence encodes CANTYRWTQSYNEQFF.

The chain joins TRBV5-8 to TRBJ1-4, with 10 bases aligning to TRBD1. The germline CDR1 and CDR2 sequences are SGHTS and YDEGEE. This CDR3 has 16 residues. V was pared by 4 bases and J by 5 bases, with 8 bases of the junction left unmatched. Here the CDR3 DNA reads TGTGCCAGCAGCGGAAGACGGACAGGGGGAAATGAAAAACTGTTTTTT. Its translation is CASSGRRTGGNEKLFF.

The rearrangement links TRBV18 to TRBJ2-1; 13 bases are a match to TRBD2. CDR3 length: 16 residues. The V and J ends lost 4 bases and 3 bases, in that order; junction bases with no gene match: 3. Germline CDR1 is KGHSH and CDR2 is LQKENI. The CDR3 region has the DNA TGTGCCAGCTCACAGGGACTAGCGGGAATCTACAATGAGCAGTTCTTC. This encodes CASSQGLAGIYNEQFF.

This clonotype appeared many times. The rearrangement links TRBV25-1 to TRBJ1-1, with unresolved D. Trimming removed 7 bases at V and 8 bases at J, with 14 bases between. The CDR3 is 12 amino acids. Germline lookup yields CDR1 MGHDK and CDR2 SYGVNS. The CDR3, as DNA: TGTGCCAGCACCGCTTCCTTTGGGGAAGCTTTCTTT. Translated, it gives CASTASFGEAFF.

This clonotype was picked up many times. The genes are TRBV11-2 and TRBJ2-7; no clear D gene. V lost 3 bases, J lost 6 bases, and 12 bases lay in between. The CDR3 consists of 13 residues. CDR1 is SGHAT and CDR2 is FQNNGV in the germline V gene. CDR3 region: CASSLLTISEQYF. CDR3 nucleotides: TGTGCCAGCAGCTTGTTAACTATTTCCGAGCAGTACTTC.

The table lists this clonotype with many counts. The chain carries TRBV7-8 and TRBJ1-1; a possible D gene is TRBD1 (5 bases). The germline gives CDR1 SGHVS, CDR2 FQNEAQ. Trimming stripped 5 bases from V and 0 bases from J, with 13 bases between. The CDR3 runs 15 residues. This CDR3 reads CASSLLGDLNTEAFF. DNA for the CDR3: TGTGCCAGCAGCCTCTTGGGGGACTTGAACACTGAAGCTTTCTTT.

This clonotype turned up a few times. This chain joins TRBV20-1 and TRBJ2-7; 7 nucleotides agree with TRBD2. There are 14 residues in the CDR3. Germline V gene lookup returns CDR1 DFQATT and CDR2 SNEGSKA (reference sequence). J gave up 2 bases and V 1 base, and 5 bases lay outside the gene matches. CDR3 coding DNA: TGCAGTGCTAGAGTTTTAGCGGGCCCCTACGAGCAGTACTTC. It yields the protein CSARVLAGPYEQYF.

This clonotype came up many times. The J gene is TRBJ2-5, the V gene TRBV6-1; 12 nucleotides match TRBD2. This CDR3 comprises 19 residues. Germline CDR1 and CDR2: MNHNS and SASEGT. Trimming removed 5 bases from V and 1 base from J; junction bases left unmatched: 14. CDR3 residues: CASSRRPRTSGNLQETQYF. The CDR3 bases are TGTGCCAGCAGTCGCCGCCCCAGGACTAGCGGGAACCTCCAAGAGACCCAGTACTTC.

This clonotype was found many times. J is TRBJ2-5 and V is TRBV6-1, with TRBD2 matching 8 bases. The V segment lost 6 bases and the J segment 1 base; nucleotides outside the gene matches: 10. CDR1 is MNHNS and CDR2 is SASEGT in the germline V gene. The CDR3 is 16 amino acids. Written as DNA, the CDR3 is TGTGCCAGCAGATCCCGACTAGCGCATATCCAAGAGACCCAGTACTTC. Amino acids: CASRSRLAHIQETQYF.

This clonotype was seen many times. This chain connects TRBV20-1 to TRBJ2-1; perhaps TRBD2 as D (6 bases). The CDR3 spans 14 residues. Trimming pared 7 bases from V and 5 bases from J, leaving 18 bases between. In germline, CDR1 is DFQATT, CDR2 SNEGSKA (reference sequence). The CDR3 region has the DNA TGCAGTGGGTATGCGGGACTCACACACAATGAGCAGTTCTTC. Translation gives CSGYAGLTHNEQFF.

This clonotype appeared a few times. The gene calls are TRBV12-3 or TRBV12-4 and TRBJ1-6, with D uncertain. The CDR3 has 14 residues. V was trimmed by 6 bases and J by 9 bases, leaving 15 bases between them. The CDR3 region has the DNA TGTGCCAGCAGGGGCGAGCTAACGGGTTCACCCCTCCACTTT. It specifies CASRGELTGSPLHF.

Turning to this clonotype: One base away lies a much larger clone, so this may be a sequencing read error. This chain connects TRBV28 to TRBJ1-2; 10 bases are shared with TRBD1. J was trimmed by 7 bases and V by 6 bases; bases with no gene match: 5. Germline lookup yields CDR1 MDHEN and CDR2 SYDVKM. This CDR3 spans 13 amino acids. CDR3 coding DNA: TGTGCCAGCAGACCGGGACAGGGGTGTGGCTACACCTTC. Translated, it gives CASRPGQGCGYTF.

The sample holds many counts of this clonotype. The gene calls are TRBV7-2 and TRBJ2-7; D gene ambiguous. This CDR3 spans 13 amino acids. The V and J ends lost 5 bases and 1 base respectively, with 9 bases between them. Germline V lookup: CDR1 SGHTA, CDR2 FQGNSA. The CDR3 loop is CASSRSQSYEQYF. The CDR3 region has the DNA TGTGCCAGCAGCCGGAGCCAATCCTACGAGCAGTACTTC.

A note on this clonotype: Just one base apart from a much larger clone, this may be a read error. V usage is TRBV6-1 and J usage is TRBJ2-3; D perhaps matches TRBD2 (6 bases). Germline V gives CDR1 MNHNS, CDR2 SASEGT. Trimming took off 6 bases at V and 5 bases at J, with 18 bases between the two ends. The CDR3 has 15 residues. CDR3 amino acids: CASSFQGLVIDTQYF. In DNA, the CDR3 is TGTGCCAGCAGCTTTCAGGGACTCGTCATAGATACGCAGTATTTT.

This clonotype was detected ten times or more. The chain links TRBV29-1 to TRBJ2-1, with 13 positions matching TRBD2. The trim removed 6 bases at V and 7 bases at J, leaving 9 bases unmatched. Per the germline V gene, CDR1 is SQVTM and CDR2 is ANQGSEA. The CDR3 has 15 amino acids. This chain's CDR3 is CSVGEGTSGTNEQFF. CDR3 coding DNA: TGCAGCGTCGGGGAGGGGACTAGCGGGACGAATGAGCAGTTCTTC.

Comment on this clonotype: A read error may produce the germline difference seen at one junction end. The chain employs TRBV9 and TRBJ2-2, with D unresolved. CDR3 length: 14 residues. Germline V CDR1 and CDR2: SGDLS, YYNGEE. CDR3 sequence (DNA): TGTGCCGGCAGCGTAGCTATAAATTCCGGGGAGCTGTTTTTT. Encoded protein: CAGSVAINSGELFF. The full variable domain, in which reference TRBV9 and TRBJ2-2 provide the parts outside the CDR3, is DSGVTQTPKHLITATGQRVTLRCSPRSGDLSVYWYQQSLDQGLQFLIQYYNGEERAKGNILERFSAQQFPDLHSELNLSSLELGDSALYFCAGSVAINSGELFFGEGSRLTVL.

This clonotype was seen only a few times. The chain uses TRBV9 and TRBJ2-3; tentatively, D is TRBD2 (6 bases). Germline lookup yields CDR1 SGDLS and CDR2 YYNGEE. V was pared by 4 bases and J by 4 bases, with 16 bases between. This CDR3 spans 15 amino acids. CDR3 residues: CASSKAAGWSDTQYF. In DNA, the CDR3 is TGTGCCAGCAGCAAGGCCGCGGGATGGTCAGATACGCAGTATTTT.

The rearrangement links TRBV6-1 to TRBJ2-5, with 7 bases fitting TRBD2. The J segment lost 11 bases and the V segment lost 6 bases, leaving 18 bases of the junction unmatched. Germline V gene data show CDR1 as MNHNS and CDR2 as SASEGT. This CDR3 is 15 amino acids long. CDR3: CASSLGLYSDNGQYF. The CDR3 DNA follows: TGTGCCAGCAGCTTGGGACTATACTCTGACAATGGGCAGTACTTC.

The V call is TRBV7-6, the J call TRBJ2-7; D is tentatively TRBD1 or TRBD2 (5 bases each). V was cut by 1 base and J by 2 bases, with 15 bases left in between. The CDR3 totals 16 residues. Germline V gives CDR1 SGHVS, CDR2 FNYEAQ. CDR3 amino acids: CASSLDPGLGAYEQYF. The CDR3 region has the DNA TGTGCCAGCAGCTTAGACCCAGGGTTGGGGGCCTACGAGCAGTACTTC.

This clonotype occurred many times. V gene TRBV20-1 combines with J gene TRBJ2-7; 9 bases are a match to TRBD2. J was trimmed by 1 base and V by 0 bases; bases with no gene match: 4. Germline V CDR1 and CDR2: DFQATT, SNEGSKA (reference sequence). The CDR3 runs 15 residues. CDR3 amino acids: CSARDMSGRSYEQYF. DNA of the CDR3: TGCAGTGCTAGAGATATGAGCGGGAGGTCCTACGAGCAGTACTTC.

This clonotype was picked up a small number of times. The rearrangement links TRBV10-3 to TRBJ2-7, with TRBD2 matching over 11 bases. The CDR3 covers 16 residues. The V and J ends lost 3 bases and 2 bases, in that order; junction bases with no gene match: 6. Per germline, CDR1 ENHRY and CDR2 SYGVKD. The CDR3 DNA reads TGTGCCATCAGTGACCTCGGGACTAGCGGTGCCTACGAGCAGTACTTC. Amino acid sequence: CAISDLGTSGAYEQYF.

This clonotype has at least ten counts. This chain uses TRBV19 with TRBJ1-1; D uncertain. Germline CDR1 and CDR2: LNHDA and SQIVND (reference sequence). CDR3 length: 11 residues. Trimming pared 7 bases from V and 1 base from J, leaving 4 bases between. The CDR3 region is CASMRNTEAFF. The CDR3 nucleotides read TGTGCCAGTATGAGGAACACTGAAGCTTTCTTT.